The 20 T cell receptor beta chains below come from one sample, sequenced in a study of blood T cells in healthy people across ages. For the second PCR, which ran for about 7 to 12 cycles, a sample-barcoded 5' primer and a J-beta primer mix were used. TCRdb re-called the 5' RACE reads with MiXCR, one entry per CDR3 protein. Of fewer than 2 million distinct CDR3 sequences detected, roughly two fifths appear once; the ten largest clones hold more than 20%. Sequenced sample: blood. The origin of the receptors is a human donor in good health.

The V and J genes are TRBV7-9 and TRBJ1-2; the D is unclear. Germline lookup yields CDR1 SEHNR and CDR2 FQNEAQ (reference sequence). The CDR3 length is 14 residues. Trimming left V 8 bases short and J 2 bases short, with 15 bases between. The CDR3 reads CASVHASSNYGYTF. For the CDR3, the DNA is TGTGCCAGCGTACACGCCTCTTCCAACTATGGCTACACCTTC.

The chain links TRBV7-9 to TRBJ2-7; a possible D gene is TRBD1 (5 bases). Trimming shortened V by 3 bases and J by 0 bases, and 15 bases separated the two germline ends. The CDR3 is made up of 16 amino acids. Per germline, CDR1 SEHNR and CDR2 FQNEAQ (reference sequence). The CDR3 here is CASSFPTGWSSYEQYF. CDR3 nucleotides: TGTGCCAGCAGCTTCCCCACAGGATGGAGCTCCTACGAGCAGTACTTC.

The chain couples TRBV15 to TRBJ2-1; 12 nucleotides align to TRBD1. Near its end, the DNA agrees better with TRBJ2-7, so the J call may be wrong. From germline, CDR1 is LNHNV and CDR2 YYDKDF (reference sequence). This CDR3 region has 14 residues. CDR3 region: CATAGTGGYNEQYF. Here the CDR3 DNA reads TGTGCCACGGCCGGGACAGGGGGCTACAATGAGCAGTACTTC.

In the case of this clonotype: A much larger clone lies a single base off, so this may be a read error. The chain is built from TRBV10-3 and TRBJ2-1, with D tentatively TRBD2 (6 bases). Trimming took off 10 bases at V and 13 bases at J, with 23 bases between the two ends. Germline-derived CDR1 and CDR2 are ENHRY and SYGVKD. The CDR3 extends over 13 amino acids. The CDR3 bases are TGTGCCACCCGGCCCCAGGGAGGAGAGACCCAGTTCTTC. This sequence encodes CATRPQGGETQFF.

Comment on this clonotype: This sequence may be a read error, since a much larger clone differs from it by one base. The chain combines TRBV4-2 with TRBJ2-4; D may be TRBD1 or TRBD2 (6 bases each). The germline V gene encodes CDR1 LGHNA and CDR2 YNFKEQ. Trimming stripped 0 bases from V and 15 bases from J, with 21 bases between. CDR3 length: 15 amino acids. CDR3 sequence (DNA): TGTGCCAGCAGCCAAGATGGGGGGCATTCGGGCGAGCGGTACTTC. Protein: CASSQDGGHSGERYF.

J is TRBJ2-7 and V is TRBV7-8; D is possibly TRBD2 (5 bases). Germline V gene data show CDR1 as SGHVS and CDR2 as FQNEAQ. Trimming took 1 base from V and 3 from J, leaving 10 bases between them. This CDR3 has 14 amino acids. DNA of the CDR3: TGTGCCAGCAGCTTAGAAGTCAGCGGCTACGAGCAGTACTTC. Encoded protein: CASSLEVSGYEQYF.

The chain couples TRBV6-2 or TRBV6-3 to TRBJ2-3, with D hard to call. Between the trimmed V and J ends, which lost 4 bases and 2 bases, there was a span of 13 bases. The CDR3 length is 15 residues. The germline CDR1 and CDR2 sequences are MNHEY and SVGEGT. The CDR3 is CASSFGPATTDTQYF. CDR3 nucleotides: TGTGCCAGCAGTTTTGGCCCTGCCACCACAGATACGCAGTATTTT.

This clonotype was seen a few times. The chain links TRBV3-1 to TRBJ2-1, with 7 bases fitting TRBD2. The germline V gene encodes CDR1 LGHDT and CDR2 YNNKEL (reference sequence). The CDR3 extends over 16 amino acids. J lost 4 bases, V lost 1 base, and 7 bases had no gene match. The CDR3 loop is CASSQVLAAPYNEQFF. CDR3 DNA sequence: TGTGCCAGCAGCCAAGTTCTAGCGGCGCCTTACAATGAGCAGTTCTTC.

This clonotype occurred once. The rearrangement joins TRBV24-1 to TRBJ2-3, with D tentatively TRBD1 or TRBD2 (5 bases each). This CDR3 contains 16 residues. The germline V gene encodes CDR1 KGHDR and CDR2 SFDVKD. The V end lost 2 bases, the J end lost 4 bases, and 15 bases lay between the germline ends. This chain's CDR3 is CATSDWDQGAADTQYF. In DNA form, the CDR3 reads TGTGCCACCAGTGATTGGGACCAAGGCGCCGCAGATACGCAGTATTTT.

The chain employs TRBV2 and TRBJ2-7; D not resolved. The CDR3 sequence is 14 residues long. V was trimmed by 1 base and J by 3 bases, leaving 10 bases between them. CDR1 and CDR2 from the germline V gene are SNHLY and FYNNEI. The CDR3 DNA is TGTGCCAGCAGTGAAGAAGGGATGGGCTACGAGCAGTACTTC. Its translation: CASSEEGMGYEQYF.

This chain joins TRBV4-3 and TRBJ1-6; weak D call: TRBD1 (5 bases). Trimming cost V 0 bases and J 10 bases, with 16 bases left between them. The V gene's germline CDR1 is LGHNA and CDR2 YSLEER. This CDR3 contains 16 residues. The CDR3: CASSQDPSGERSPLHF. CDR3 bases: TGCGCCAGCAGCCAAGATCCTTCGGGGGAGAGGTCACCCCTCCACTTT.

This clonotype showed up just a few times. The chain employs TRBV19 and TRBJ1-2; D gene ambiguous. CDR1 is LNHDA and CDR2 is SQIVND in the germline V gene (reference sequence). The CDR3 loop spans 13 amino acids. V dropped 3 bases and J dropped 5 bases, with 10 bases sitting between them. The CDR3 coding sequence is TGTGCCAGTAGTATGGTCAGCCCTTATGGCTACACCTTC. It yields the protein CASSMVSPYGYTF. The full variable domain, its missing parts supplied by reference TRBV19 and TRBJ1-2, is DGGITQSPKYLFRKEGQNVTLSCEQNLNHDAMYWYRQDPGQGLRLIYYSQIVNDFQKGDIAEGYSVSREKKESFPLTVTSAQKNPTAFYLCASSMVSPYGYTFGSGTRLTVV.

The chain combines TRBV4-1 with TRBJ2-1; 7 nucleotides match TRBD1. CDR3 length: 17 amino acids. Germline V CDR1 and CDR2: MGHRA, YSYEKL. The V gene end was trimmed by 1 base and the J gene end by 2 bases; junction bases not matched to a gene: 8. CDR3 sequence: CASSQVPGTAAYNEQFF. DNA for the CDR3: TGCGCCAGCAGCCAAGTCCCGGGGACAGCCGCCTACAATGAGCAGTTCTTC.

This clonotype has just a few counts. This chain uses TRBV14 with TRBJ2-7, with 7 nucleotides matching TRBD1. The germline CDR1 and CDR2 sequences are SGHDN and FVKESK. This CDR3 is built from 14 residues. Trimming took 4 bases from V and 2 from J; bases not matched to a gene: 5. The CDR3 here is CASSRETGAYEQYF. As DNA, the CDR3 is TGTGCCAGCAGCCGGGAAACAGGGGCCTACGAGCAGTACTTC.

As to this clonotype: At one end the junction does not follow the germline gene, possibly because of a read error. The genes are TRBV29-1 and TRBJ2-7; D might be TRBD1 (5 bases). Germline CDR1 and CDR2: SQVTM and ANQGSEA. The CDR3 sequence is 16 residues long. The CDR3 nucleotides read TGCAGCGTAGAAGAAGGGTTTAAGGGGAATTCCTACGAGCAGTACTTC. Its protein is CSVEEGFKGNSYEQYF.

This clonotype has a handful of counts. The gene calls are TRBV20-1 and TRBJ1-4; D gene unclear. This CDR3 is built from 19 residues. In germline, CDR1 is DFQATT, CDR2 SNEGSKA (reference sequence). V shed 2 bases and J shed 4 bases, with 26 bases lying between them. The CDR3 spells CSARIWREGVRASNEKLFF. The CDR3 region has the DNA TGCAGTGCTAGAATCTGGAGGGAGGGAGTTAGGGCGAGTAATGAAAAACTGTTTTTT.

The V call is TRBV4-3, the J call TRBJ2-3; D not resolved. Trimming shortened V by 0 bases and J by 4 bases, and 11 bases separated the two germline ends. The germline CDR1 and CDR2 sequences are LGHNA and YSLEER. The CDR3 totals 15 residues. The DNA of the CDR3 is TGCGCCAGCAGCCAAGACCGTTATTGGGCAGATACGCAGTATTTT. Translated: CASSQDRYWADTQYF.

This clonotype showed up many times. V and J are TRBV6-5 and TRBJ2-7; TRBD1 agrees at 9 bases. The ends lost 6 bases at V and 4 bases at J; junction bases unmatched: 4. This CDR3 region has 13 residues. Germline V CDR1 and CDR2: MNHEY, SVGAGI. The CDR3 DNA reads TGTGCCAGCAGCAGGGGACAGGGATACGAGCAGTACTTC. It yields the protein CASSRGQGYEQYF.

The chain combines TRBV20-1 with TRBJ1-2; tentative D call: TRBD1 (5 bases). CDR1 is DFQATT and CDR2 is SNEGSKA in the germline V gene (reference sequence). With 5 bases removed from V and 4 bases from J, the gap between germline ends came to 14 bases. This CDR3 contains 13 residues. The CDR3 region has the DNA TGCAGTGCTCCCGACGGCACAGGCTATGGCTACACCTTC. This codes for CSAPDGTGYGYTF.

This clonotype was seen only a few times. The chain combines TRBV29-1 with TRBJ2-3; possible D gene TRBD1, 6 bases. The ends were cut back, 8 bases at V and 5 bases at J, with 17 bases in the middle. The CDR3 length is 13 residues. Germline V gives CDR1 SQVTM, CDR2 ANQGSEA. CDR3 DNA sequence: TGCAGCCTTACAGGGATGAGTATAGATACGCAGTATTTT. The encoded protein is CSLTGMSIDTQYF.